The entry below describes one T cell receptor beta chain. This clonotype was recorded a few times. The antigen this receptor binds is unknown. One base away there is no much larger clone; base qualities are not given. Trimming costs V 0 bases and J 14 bases, and their ends lie 15 bases apart. CDR1 and CDR2 (PRHDT, FYEKMQ) derive from the germline V gene (reference sequence). Counted from cysteine to phenylalanine, this CDR3 has 13 amino acids. Only the CDR3 DNA is retained, 39 bases long and in frame from the first base. Libraries were built with PCR. Sequenced using a NextSeq 500. Bulk TCR libraries were generated as previously described, with the TCR primers listed in Table S5 used. Purification of total RNA was performed with the Qiagen AllPrep DNA/RNA kit. Reads from multiple sequencing runs of the same library were pooled before analysis. The original pipeline was this. Reads were retained only if the reads had an exact TCR constant sequence, and the retained reads were trimmed to 150 nt and grouped according to their 12-nt molecular barcodes. Reads within each barcode group were sub-clustered using a 15% Levenshtein threshold, and quality-weighted consensus sequences were constructed for each RNA molecule. Non-functional sequences were filtered out, along with any lower-count sequence sitting one edit away from another sequence. On the basis of fitting two negative binomial distributions, barcode sub-clusters with fewer than 20% of the maximum read count were discarded. TCRdb applied fastp at Q25 and MiXCR to the public reads, then kept only in-frame beta chains. Each CDR3 protein appears once, grouped with its most common genes and DNA. These V and J calls rely on TCRdb rather than the paper's analysis. The sample table lists nearly 650,000 distinct CDR3 sequences, around 25% of them with a count of one. 0.75% to 0.8% of the sample is taken by the ten largest.

Libraries of naive CD8 T cells were generated from about 21,000 to 970,000 sorted cells, with 10%, 30% or 50% of the purified RNA used. Naive CD8 T cells were FACS-sorted as CD8+CD4-CCR7+CD45RA+ on a BD FACSAria II into RLT Plus buffer. Under 11 TCR copies' worth of Jurkat RNA were spiked into roughly 17,000-1,100,000 naive CD8 T cell samples to test detection sensitivity. Enrichment of CD8 T cells was performed with RosetteSep CD8+ T Cell Enrichment Cocktail and Ficoll-Paque, after which ACK red cell lysis was carried out. The record originates from a study of molecular identifiers for immune sequencing clone quantification listed by TCRdb under 2018. As for the study more broadly: For a replicate experiment, the RNA from either 20,000 or 100,000 naive CD8 T cells was divided into five aliquots, and four of those aliquots went on to sequencing. This methods study benchmarked molecular-identifier clustering-based TCR repertoire sequencing (MIDCIRS) and TCR RNA copy counting, using CD8 T cells to do so.

General findings and caveats noted by the study authors: The naive libraries included spiked-in Jurkat TCR RNA (approximately 11 copies' worth), and this RNA is not part of the donor repertoire. When barcode sub-clustering was not used, chimeric consensus sequences inflated TCR diversity, with chimeras reaching as high as 47%. A single cell's worth of spiked-in Jurkat TCR RNA was reported detectable even among under 1.1 million naive CD8 T cells. Identical TCR molecules sharing a barcode could cause highly expanded clone sizes to be underestimated. Modeling estimated roughly 3.2 recovered TCR RNA copies per cell, compared with approximately 9.5 by digital PCR, which implies 25% to 30% capture efficiency. Clones above 20 RNA copies held over 97% of molecules in CMV-specific effector cells but under 1% in naive cells.

This sequence was found in a human donor in good health. Some libraries in this study had Jurkat cell RNA spiked in. Sequenced material: naive CD8+ T cells from blood, with Jurkat cell RNA spiked in. The cell subset or site label, read with the paper, signifies: FACS-sorted CD8+CD4-CCR7+CD45RA+ naive T cells. This sequence uses TRBV13 and TRBJ2-3; perhaps TRBD1 is the D gene, with 5 bases matching. Here is the DNA: TGTGCCAGCAGCTTAGGCACAGGCCGGTCATTGTATTTT. Its protein product is CASSLGTGRSLYF.